This record concerns one TCR beta chain sequence. Its antigen is unknown. Base quality data are lacking; no much larger clone is found one base away. This sample's time point label indicates: baseline before first vaccination. Vaccinee samples were obtained from the UK trials COV001 and COV002, which included a single-blind randomized controlled phase 2/3 trial of AZD1222 (ChAdOx1 nCoV-19) in healthy adults. For TCRbeta chain sequencing, PBMC samples were collected from trial participants at day 0 and at day 28 after the second dose. The data originate from a study of T cell responses to AZD1222 COVID-19 vaccine (dated by TCRdb to the early 2020s). The study in broad terms: AZD1222 recipients with second doses at about 4 weeks or about 12 weeks were pooled, because spike-specific TCR depth and breadth did not differ between schedules. Trial participants were enrolled into age subgroups of 18-55, 56-69 and 70-plus years, which contained about 150, 27 and 61 TCR-sequenced participants, respectively. A total of 233 trial participants underwent TCR sequencing, of whom some 200 had received two doses of AZD1222 and around 25 had received two doses of the MenACWY control vaccine. General findings and caveats noted by the study authors: Only six AZD1222 recipients were SARS-CoV-2 seropositive at baseline, limiting conclusions about previously exposed vaccinees. The 56-69-year group was small, and its depth increase did not reach significance, likely because of low power. Participants were mostly white British and included more females than males, and it was suggested by the authors that clonal diversity may have been underestimated. The vaccine-associated CD4 TCRs covered the entire spike protein, and the dominant responses fell in regions 160-218 and 743-854. Because no day 14 peak-response samples were available, repertoires were characterized only after the peak T cell response. After two AZD1222 doses, both the breadth and the depth of spike-specific TCRs were significantly higher than at day 0 and than in MenACWY recipients. Reportedly, almost half of the unique spike-specific TCRs recognized epitopes lying outside the regions that are mutated in the B.1.351 and B.1.1.7 variants.

V sheds 3 bases and J sheds 1 base, leaving 22 bases between their ends. Looking up the germline V gene yields CDR1 MNHNS and CDR2 SASEGT. There are 18 amino acids in the CDR3, from cysteine to phenylalanine inclusive. This entry keeps only the CDR3 DNA: 54 bases, framed from base 1. The CDR3 regions of human TCRbeta chains were subjected to immunosequencing. As for the original processing: TCRs in the repertoires were compared against a reference library of SARS-CoV-2-specific TCRs that had been generated with the MIRA antigen-specificity platform. Breadth was defined as the fraction of unique TCRs that were SARS-CoV-2-associated, and depth was defined as the fraction of total T cells that were SARS-CoV-2-associated. Each spike-specific TCR was assigned to its reactive spike region and to a CD4 or CD8 class using the MIRA data. Log10-transformed breadth and depth values were compared by one-way ANOVA with Sidak's multiple comparisons tests. The table was pulled from immuneACCESS by TCRdb, which kept in-frame rearrangements only. Such tables lose some clones; where checked, under half of the loss comes from unresolved V genes, and the rest has no known cause. That table supplies the V and J calls and clone size; D and trimming were determined from the DNA. Here the sample has about 130,000 clones; 70% to 90% occur a single time. Clones ranked in the top ten supply approximately 8% of the sample.

This receptor chain uses TRBV6-1 and TRBJ2-7, with no confident D gene call. This TCR was sampled from an adult in good health. The sample in question was peripheral blood, obtained on day 0 of AZD1222 vaccination. The DNA reads TGTGCCAGCAGTGATACCACTGGAGTTGATTGGGGTTCCTACGAGCAGTACTTC. The resulting protein is CASSDTTGVDWGSYEQYF.